One and the same sample provided the 4 T cell receptor beta chains below, sequenced in a study of T cell clonality in common variable immunodeficiency. Study-level points and caveats: Fewer deletions and N-nucleotide insertions were reportedly seen in common variable immunodeficiency TCR beta sequences.

The method was immunoSEQ multiplex PCR; TCRdb's version includes in-frame clones alone and lacks a portion of them. Recorded here are under 20,000 clones, none singletons. The antigens of these receptors remain unknown. The sequenced material came from peripheral blood mononuclear cells. The origin of the receptors is a human donor with common variable immunodeficiency.

This clone was detected only a few times. The CDR3 end falls 3 residues outside the read, so it is completed with the germline J gene. This rearrangement joins TRBV18 to TRBJ1-1; TRBD1 agrees at 9 bases. The CDR3 sequence is 14 residues long. Germline CDR1 reads KGHSH; CDR2 reads LQKENI. The CDR3: CASSPRDRAKPAFF. CDR3 DNA, as far as it was read: TGTGCCAGCTCACCCCGGGACAGGGCTAAGCCA.

This clone was counted a few times. CDR3 bases read: TGTGCCAGCAGCCCAGGGACAGTAGGTGAA. Residues: CASSPGTVGE. The full CDR3 is CASSPGTVGEAFF. J is TRBJ1-1 and V is TRBV7-3, with TRBD1 matching over 7 bases. The read is 3 residues too short to cover the CDR3 end, so that end is filled in from the germline J gene. V shed 5 bases, J shed 7 bases, and the junction held 7 bases outside the gene matches. CDR1 is SGHTA, CDR2 FQGTGA, per germline. The CDR3 contains 13 residues.

This clone showed up just a few times. The read ends 3 residues shy of where the CDR3 ends; the end is completed using the germline J gene. The chain joins TRBV2 to TRBJ2-7; the D gene is possibly TRBD2 (5 bases). V was pared by 5 bases and J by 2 bases, with 25 bases between. This CDR3 has 18 residues. Per the germline V gene, CDR1 is SNHLY and CDR2 is FYNNEI. CDR3 DNA (partial): TGTGCCAGCAGTAGAAATCCCTCCCGGGTAGCGTGCACCTACGAG. Translating it yields CASSRNPSRVACTYE. The whole CDR3 reads CASSRNPSRVACTYEQYF.

This clone was observed a handful of times. The CDR3 end falls 3 residues outside the read, so it is completed with the germline J gene. The chain couples TRBV30 to TRBJ1-1; D ambiguous. The CDR3 runs to 14 residues. Trimming removed 3 bases at V and 0 bases at J, with 11 bases between. The germline V gene has CDR1 GTSNPN and CDR2 SVGIG (reference sequence). CDR3: CAWRVSVLNTEAFF. CDR3 bases read: TGTGCCTGGAGGGTTTCGGTTTTGAACACTGAA.